The rows below give T cell receptor beta chains drawn from one sample of a study of neurological immune-mediated disorders. TCRdb re-called the 5' RACE reads through MiXCR, storing one row per CDR3 protein. The repertoire holds 27,000 or so distinct CDR3 sequences, with more than 20% as singletons. The sample comprised PBMCs. The receptors stem from a woman aged 55-75 years in good health. Both conserved end residues are part of each CDR3. D genes are given only for firm matches. Size values are once, few and many counts, or a class for expanded clones, and some rows have none.

D | size | J | V | DNA | CDR3
TRBD2 | many | TRBJ2-7 | TRBV5-8 | TGTGCCAGCAGCTTGGGACTAGCGGGCGGGTTCCACGAGCAGTACTTC | CASSLGLAGGFHEQYF
TRBD1 | NA | TRBJ2-5 | TRBV6-2/TRBV6-3 | TGTGCCAGCAGTTACTCTAAACACGGTCGACAGGGTCTTGATGGAGAGACCCAGTACTTC | CASSYSKHGRQGLDGETQYF
TRBD1 | many | TRBJ2-3 | TRBV7-9 | TGTGCCAGCAACGGACAGGGGCCAGATACGCAGTATTTT | CASNGQGPDTQYF
TRBD1 | many | TRBJ2-7 | TRBV28 | TGTGCCAGCAGTCCCCCGGGACAGATCTACGAGCAGTACTTC | CASSPPGQIYEQYF
NA | many | TRBJ2-1 | TRBV21-1 | TGTGCCAGCAGCAAGGTCCAAATTCCCCATGAGCAGTTCTTC | CASSKVQIPHEQFF
NA | many | TRBJ2-3 | TRBV7-9 | TGTGCCAGCAGCTTAGGGGTTGGACGACTCACAGATACGCAGTATTTT | CASSLGVGRLTDTQYF
TRBD2 | NA | TRBJ2-5 | TRBV9 | TGTGCCAGCAGCGTAGACCTGTCGAGCGGGAGGCGTGGGGAGACCCAGTACTTC | CASSVDLSSGRRGETQYF
NA | many | TRBJ2-7 | TRBV20-1 | TGCAGTGCTAAAGGGGCGCTAGACTACGAGCAGTACTTC | CSAKGALDYEQYF
NA | few | TRBJ2-6 | TRBV7-3 | TGTGCCAGCAGCTCCCAGCACTCTGGGGCCAACGTCCTGACTTTC | CASSSQHSGANVLTF
NA | once | TRBJ1-1 | TRBV9 | TGTGCAAGCAGCGGGGGAGGGTCAGTGAACACTGAAGCTTTCTTT | CASSGGGSVNTEAFF
TRBD2 | many | TRBJ2-3 | TRBV12-5 | TGTGCGAGCGGGGGGGACACAGATACGCAGTATTTT | CASGGDTDTQYF
TRBD2 | NA | TRBJ2-1 | TRBV30 | TGTGCCTGGATCGGCGGGGGGAAGCGGTTCTTC | CAWIGGGKRFF
NA | many | TRBJ2-1 | TRBV20-1 | TGCAGTGCTAGAGGGTCCGCCGAGGGGTACAATGAGCAGTTCTTC | CSARGSAEGYNEQFF
TRBD1 | once | TRBJ1-2 | TRBV7-9 | TGTGCCAGCAGCTTAGAAACAGGGGAGGATGGCTACACCTTC | CASSLETGEDGYTF
NA | NA | TRBJ2-7 | TRBV27 | TGTGCCAGCAGTTTACGGAGTTTAAACGAGCAGTACTTC | CASSLRSLNEQYF
NA | few | TRBJ2-4 | TRBV19 | TGTGCCAGTAGTTTCACGGCTGCCAAAAACATTCAGTACTTC | CASSFTAAKNIQYF
NA | many | TRBJ2-7 | TRBV5-1 | TGCGCCAGCAGCTTGGACCTCTACGAGCAGTACTTC | CASSLDLYEQYF
NA | many | TRBJ2-7 | TRBV11-1 | TGTGCCAGCAGCTCGGGAGCGGCGTACGAGCAGTACTTC | CASSSGAAYEQYF
TRBD1 | NA | TRBJ2-5 | TRBV5-1 | TGCGCCAGCAGCGATGGACAGGGTCGACAAGAGACCCAGTACTTC | CASSDGQGRQETQYF
NA | many | TRBJ2-1 | TRBV29-1 | TGCAGCGTTGTTCCTAGCTCCTACAATGAGCAGTTCTTC | CSVVPSSYNEQFF
TRBD2 | few | TRBJ2-1 | TRBV7-3 | TGTGCCAGCAGCTTAACCAGCGGGGTAGGAAATGAGCAGTTCTTC | CASSLTSGVGNEQFF
NA | few | TRBJ2-1 | TRBV4-1 | TGCGCCAGCAGCCAAGTGACGGGGGACTACAATGAGCAGTTCTTC | CASSQVTGDYNEQFF
TRBD2 | many | TRBJ2-1 | TRBV5-5 | TGTGCCAGCAGCTTCGGGGGGAGCTCCTACAATGAGCAGTTCTTC | CASSFGGSSYNEQFF
NA | many | TRBJ1-1 | TRBV6-6 | TGTGCCAGCAGTTACTCGGAAGCGGGAATGAACACTGAAGCTTTCTTT | CASSYSEAGMNTEAFF
TRBD1 | many | TRBJ2-6 | TRBV6-2/TRBV6-3 | TGTGCCAGCAGTTACTCGACAGGGGCTGGGGCCAACGTCCTGACTTTC | CASSYSTGAGANVLTF
NA | many | TRBJ2-7 | TRBV27 | TGTGCCAGCAGTTTATCGATTCGGGGCAGATCCTACGAGCAGTACTTC | CASSLSIRGRSYEQYF
NA | NA | TRBJ2-3 | TRBV5-1 | TGCGCCAGCAGCCCCCCGGAGGGTTTCACAGATACGCAGTATTTT | CASSPPEGFTDTQYF
TRBD2 | many | TRBJ2-1 | TRBV20-1 | TGCAGTGCCCAAACGCTAGCGGGGTGGACCTACAATGAGCAGTTCTTC | CSAQTLAGWTYNEQFF
TRBD2 | many | TRBJ2-3 | TRBV29-1 | TGCAGCGTCGGGGGGGGATCTCTTCGCACAGATACGCAGTATTTT | CSVGGGSLRTDTQYF
NA | many | TRBJ1-4 | TRBV7-2 | TGTGCCAGCAGCAAGGGGGCTAATGAAAAACTGTTTTTT | CASSKGANEKLFF
TRBD1 | NA | TRBJ2-7 | TRBV9 | TGTGCCAGCAGCGTAACCGGGGACAGGGCCTACGAGCAGTACTTC | CASSVTGDRAYEQYF